This is a list of T cell receptor beta chains from one sample in a study of T-cell memory formation after mild COVID-19. Each CDR3 protein is one row after TCRdb ran MiXCR on the 5' RACE reads. The table has some 410,000 distinct CDR3 sequences, 23% seen once. Sequencing input: PBMCs or a T cell subset sorted from them (not recorded which). These receptors all stem from an adult woman who had mild COVID-19 (a few samples of this study predate the infection). Cell type and time point are not known. The CDR3 runs from the conserved cysteine through the conserved F or W. The D gene is left open where the match is weak. Rows give clone size only sometimes, using once, few, many, or a class for an expanded clone.

d_gene	j_gene	v_gene	abundance	CDR3nt	CDR3aa
.	TRBJ2-3	TRBV5-1	.	TGCGCCAGCAGCTGGGACAGCACAGATACGCAGTATTTT	CASSWDSTDTQYF
TRBD2	TRBJ2-1	TRBV7-2	.	TGTGCCAGCAGCACCTCGGGACTAGTATTTTATGAGCAGTTCTTC	CASSTSGLVFYEQFF
TRBD2	TRBJ2-5	TRBV4-1	.	TGCGCCAGCAGCGCCACTAGCGGGGTAGAGACCCAGTACTTC	CASSATSGVETQYF
.	TRBJ2-5	TRBV5-1	.	TGCGCCAGCTCTGTGGGGGGAATACTCCAAGAGACCCAGTACTTC	CASSVGGILQETQYF
TRBD2	TRBJ2-1	TRBV10-3	many	TGTGCCATCATGCGGCGGGAGGGGAACAATGAGCAGTTCTTC	CAIMRREGNNEQFF
TRBD1	TRBJ2-3	TRBV11-3	.	TGTGCCAGCAGCTTTACCCAGGGGGCTAAAGATACGCAGTATTTT	CASSFTQGAKDTQYF
.	TRBJ2-7	TRBV20-1	many	TGCAGTGCTTGGAGCTCCTACGAGCAGTACTTC	CSAWSSYEQYF
.	TRBJ1-2	TRBV5-1	.	TGCGCCAGCAGCTTGGTTCCGGGAGTCTATGGCTACACCTTC	CASSLVPGVYGYTF
TRBD2	TRBJ2-1	TRBV24-1	.	TGTGCCACCAGTGACCCGGGGGGTAGGAATGAGCAGTTCTTC	CATSDPGGRNEQFF
TRBD1	TRBJ1-1	TRBV2	.	TGTGCCAGCAGTGAAGGGGGGGACAGACAGAACACTGAAGCTTTCTTT	CASSEGGDRQNTEAFF
TRBD1	TRBJ2-6	TRBV5-1	.	TGCGCCAGCAGCGGGGGACAGGGGGCGCCCGGGGCCAACGTCCTGACTTTC	CASSGGQGAPGANVLTF
.	TRBJ2-7	TRBV7-9	.	TGTGCCAGCAGCCACCGCGGAGATTCCTACGAGCAGTACTTC	CASSHRGDSYEQYF
TRBD1	TRBJ2-5	TRBV4-1	.	TGCGCCAGCAGCCACACCGGGACAGGGAAAGAGACCCAGTACTTC	CASSHTGTGKETQYF
.	TRBJ1-1	TRBV12-3/TRBV12-4	.	TGTGCCAGCAGTTCCCGGAACAGGGAAGCTTTCTTT	CASSSRNREAFF
.	TRBJ2-6	TRBV20-1	.	TGCAGTGCTATATCGTTTACTCCCTCTGGGGCCAACGTCCTGACTTTC	CSAISFTPSGANVLTF
.	TRBJ2-5	TRBV7-3	many	TGTGCCAGCAGCAAGGGGCAGCCTCAAGAGACCCAGTACTTC	CASSKGQPQETQYF
.	TRBJ1-6	TRBV2	once	TGTGCCAGCGTAGGACCAGGGGATTGGTCCTATAATTCACCCCTCCACTTT	CASVGPGDWSYNSPLHF
TRBD2	TRBJ2-3	TRBV6-5	.	TGTGCCAGCAGTACGGGGGGGGGACCCACAGATACGCAGTATTTT	CASSTGGGPTDTQYF
.	TRBJ2-1	TRBV3-1	many	TGTGCCAGCAGCCAACTCTTAGCGGTGGGAAAATCCTACAATGAGCAGTTCTTC	CASSQLLAVGKSYNEQFF
TRBD1	TRBJ2-7	TRBV4-3	.	TGCGCCAGCAGCCAAGGGGTAGGACAGGGGTGGGCCGAGCAGTACTTC	CASSQGVGQGWAEQYF
.	TRBJ2-1	TRBV5-1	.	TGCGCCAGCAGCTTCAGGGGCAGTGGTGAGCAGTTCTTC	CASSFRGSGEQFF
TRBD2	TRBJ2-7	TRBV19	once	TGTGCCAGTAGGCAACTAGCGGGAGACTACGAGCAGTACTTC	CASRQLAGDYEQYF
.	TRBJ2-3	TRBV9	few	TGTGCCAGCAGCGTAGGTGACAACGGGGATACGCAGTATTTT	CASSVGDNGDTQYF
.	TRBJ2-1	TRBV24-1	.	TGTGCCACCAGTGATTGGGGGCCCTCAAGCGATGAGCAGTTCTTC	CATSDWGPSSDEQFF
.	TRBJ2-2	TRBV7-2	.	TGTGCCAGCAGCTTAGCGTTCGGGGGGGAGCTGTTTTTT	CASSLAFGGELFF
.	TRBJ2-3	TRBV6-5	.	TGTGCCAGCAGTTACCCATCACGGGGCCGAGGCACAGATACGCAGTATTTT	CASSYPSRGRGTDTQYF
.	TRBJ2-7	TRBV7-9	few	TGTGCCAGCAGCTTAAGGGGAGTCGAGCAGTACTTC	CASSLRGVEQYF
.	TRBJ2-1	TRBV5-5	few	TGTGCCAGCATCCAGACGTGGGCCTACAATGAGCAGTTCTTC	CASIQTWAYNEQFF
.	TRBJ2-2	TRBV29-1	few	TGCAGCGTTGAAGTGGGGCAGAGTGACACCGGGGAGCTGTTTTTT	CSVEVGQSDTGELFF
.	TRBJ2-3	TRBV7-2	few	TGTGCCAGCAGCCCCAGGGCGAGTTACACAGATACGCAGTATTTT	CASSPRASYTDTQYF
.	TRBJ1-2	TRBV7-2	.	TGTGCCAGCAGCTTAGAAGGCGGGTATGGCTACACCTTC	CASSLEGGYGYTF
TRBD1	TRBJ1-1	TRBV7-8	.	TGTGCCAGCAGCTTGCGGACAGGGGAGGGTGACACTGAAGCTTTCTTT	CASSLRTGEGDTEAFF
TRBD2	TRBJ2-1	TRBV2	few	TGTGCCAGCAGGAGCGGACTAGCGGGAGGGAATGAGCAGTTCTTC	CASRSGLAGGNEQFF
TRBD2	TRBJ2-4	TRBV25-1	.	TGTGCCAGCAGTCACTTAGGACTAGATCAAAACATTCAGTACTTC	CASSHLGLDQNIQYF
.	TRBJ2-3	TRBV21-1	.	TGTGCCAGCAGCCCGTTAAAGGGACACCGTAGGGCAGATACGCAGTATTTT	CASSPLKGHRRADTQYF
TRBD2	TRBJ2-7	TRBV6-5	.	TGTGCCAGCAGTTACTCGGGGCTAGCGGGGGAACCCTACGAGCAGTACTTC	CASSYSGLAGEPYEQYF
.	TRBJ2-5	TRBV29-1	few	TGCAGCGTTGGACCTCAAGAGACCCAGTACTTC	CSVGPQETQYF
TRBD1	TRBJ2-5	TRBV6-1	many	TGTGCCAGCAGTGAATCGGGACAGAAAGAGACCCAGTACTTC	CASSESGQKETQYF
.	TRBJ2-5	TRBV6-6	few	TGTGCCAGCAGTCTCGGGTTTTGGAGCCAAAGACAAGAGACCCAGTACTTC	CASSLGFWSQRQETQYF
.	TRBJ2-6	TRBV27	few	TGTGCCAGCAGTGCCGTGAGATTGGGGCCCGACGTCCTGACTTTC	CASSAVRLGPDVLTF
.	TRBJ2-1	TRBV4-3	few	TGCGCCAGCAGCCAAGGGAGGGTCGGCAATGAGCAGTTCTTC	CASSQGRVGNEQFF
.	TRBJ2-7	TRBV5-6	few	TGTGCCAGCAGCTTGGGTGCAAGAGTCTACGAGCAGTACTTC	CASSLGARVYEQYF
TRBD1	TRBJ2-5	TRBV20-1	few	TGCAGTGCCAGTGATGCCGGGACAGGGAAAGAGACCCAGTACTTC	CSASDAGTGKETQYF
.	TRBJ2-1	TRBV7-3	.	TGTGCCAGCAGCTTCGGACGTCTAACCCCTTACAATGAGCAGTTCTTC	CASSFGRLTPYNEQFF
.	TRBJ1-1	TRBV27	.	TGTGCCAGCAGTTCCTCCCGGGTGAACACTGAAGCTTTCTTT	CASSSSRVNTEAFF
.	TRBJ2-5	TRBV6-5	.	TGTGCCAGCAGTTATGACGGGAGAAATCAAGAGACCCAGTACTTC	CASSYDGRNQETQYF
.	TRBJ2-7	TRBV24-1	.	TGTGCCACCAGTGACTCTGGAGACTACGAGCAGTACTTC	CATSDSGDYEQYF
TRBD1	TRBJ2-7	TRBV28	.	TGTGCCAGCAGACGTCGGGACAGGGCCAACGCCGGGCAGTACTTC	CASRRRDRANAGQYF
TRBD1	TRBJ2-3	TRBV10-3	few	TGTGCCATCAGTGAAGTGGCGCCGGGACAGGGAGCAGATACGCAGTATTTT	CAISEVAPGQGADTQYF
TRBD1	TRBJ2-5	TRBV7-2	many	TGTGCCAGCAGCTTAGCGCCGGGGACAGGGAGACAGACCCAGTACTTC	CASSLAPGTGRQTQYF
.	TRBJ1-1	TRBV5-6	few	TGTGCCAGCAGCCGAGCAGGTGTTTTGAACACTGAAGCTTTCTTT	CASSRAGVLNTEAFF
TRBD1	TRBJ2-2	TRBV20-1	many	TGCAGTGCCCAAACAGGGGGCGCAGCCGGGGAGCTGTTTTTT	CSAQTGGAAGELFF
.	TRBJ1-6	TRBV7-9	few	TGTGCCAGCAACGGACGACTGGATTCACCCCTCCACTTT	CASNGRLDSPLHF
TRBD1	TRBJ2-1	TRBV5-4	.	TGTGCCAGCGATCCCGGGACAGGGGTTGTGAATGAGCAGTTCTTC	CASDPGTGVVNEQFF
.	TRBJ2-1	TRBV20-1	.	TGCAGTGCTAGAGATTTACAGGGCTCCTACAATGAGCAGTTCTTC	CSARDLQGSYNEQFF
TRBD2	TRBJ2-3	TRBV20-1	.	TGCAGTGCACGGGGGGGCTCTGGCACAGATACGCAGTATTTT	CSARGGSGTDTQYF
.	TRBJ2-5	TRBV5-1	.	TGCGCCAGCACCACGTCGGGGGCCAATGGGGAGACCCAGTACTTC	CASTTSGANGETQYF